The T cell receptor beta chain under discussion was sequenced for a study of T-cell reconstitution after alpha-beta-depleted transplantation in children. Whole-study results and caveats: Reportedly, alpha-beta T cells present about two months post-transplant originated from several hundred expanded clones of graft origin. One year post-transplant, T-cell counts and diversity were largely derived from T cells produced anew. There were some patients whose high TCRbeta diversity at day 60 came from surviving recipient T cells and thymic progenitors.

This clonotype was observed a few times. The antigen is not known. Unique molecular identifiers featured in how the TCRbeta library was prepared. TCRdb called the PCR reads again in MiXCR, with one record for every CDR3 protein. Altogether fewer than 700,000 distinct CDR3 sequences are present, roughly 13% being singletons, with the ten largest covering about 2.2%. The sequence was obtained from a male patient younger than 18 who had a stem cell transplant for acute myeloid leukemia, so the T cells may come from the graft donor. The sequencing used PBMCs, mostly from graft donor cells, collected 360 days after TCRalphabeta/CD19-depleted stem cell transplant.

This CDR3 reads CSARGQTDPYGYTF. The CDR3 region has the DNA TGCAGTGCTAGAGGACAGACGGACCCCTATGGCTACACCTTC. The chain uses TRBV20-1 and TRBJ1-2, with D possibly TRBD1 on 5 matching bases. The germline V and J ends were trimmed by 1 base and 4 bases, with 13 bases remaining between them. Looked up from germline, CDR1 is DFQATT and CDR2 is SNEGSKA (reference sequence). The CDR3 extends over 14 amino acids.